Sequencing of this T cell receptor beta chain was carried out in a study of Graves' ophthalmopathy and Graves' hyperthyroidism. Broader study findings: In blood appeared most of the expanded thyroid clonotypes whose frequency exceeded 0.001.

CDR1 is SNHLY, CDR2 FYNNEI, per germline. The V and J ends lost 1 base and 5 bases, in that order; junction bases with no gene match: 7. The CDR3 sequence is 15 residues long. Amplification targeted the TCR beta CDR3 regions, with RNA transcripts as the source material. Second-round multiplex PCR followed a first-round RT-PCR using HTBI primers. From the multiplex PCR reads, TCRdb called clonotypes with MiXCR, one entry per CDR3 protein. This table has some 200,000 distinct CDR3 sequences, roughly 27% appearing once. Ophthalmopathy-affected donors exhibited moderate-to-severe activity, CAS ≥3, NOSPECS ≥4, and duration under 3 months. PBMCs originated in less than 11 ml of fresh peripheral blood. About this clonotype itself: Its antigen remains unidentified.

This receptor was obtained from a man in his fifties or sixties with Graves' ophthalmopathy. The chain carries TRBV2 and TRBJ2-5, with TRBD2 matching over 7 bases. Specimen: peripheral blood. CDR3 sequence reads: CASSEGWGSGETQYF. The CDR3, as DNA: TGTGCCAGCAGTGAAGGTTGGGGTAGCGGGGAGACCCAGTACTTC.